The present T cell receptor (beta chain) was sequenced within a study of blood T cell repertoires in COVID-19. Study information: T cells, B-cell-depleted T cells, or PBMCs provided the cDNA or gDNA that served as material.

This CDR3 contains 16 residues. Germline V CDR1 and CDR2: MDHEN, SYDVKM. J lost 2 bases, V lost 6 bases, and 7 bases had no gene match. As processed by the authors: Amplification with reference gene primers provided the estimates of nucleated cell counts. Produced via immunoSEQ multiplex PCR; TCRdb's table is partial and in-frame only. D and trimming were read from the DNA, whereas the V and J calls and clone size are those reported in that table. The sample holds about 200,000 clones, 80% seen once. The chain joins TRBV28 to TRBJ2-5, with 12 bases identical to TRBD2. The TCR sequence derives from a man aged 55 to 70 with acute or convalescent COVID-19. The sequenced sample was peripheral blood. For the CDR3, the DNA is TGTGCCAGCAGCCGACGGACTAGCGGGGCGCAAGAGACCCAGTACTTC. Its translation is CASSRRTSGAQETQYF. The full variable domain, with the rest looked up from reference TRBV28 and TRBJ2-5, is DVKVTQSSRYLVKRTGEKVFLECVQDMDHENMFWYRQDPGLGLRLIYFSYDVKMKEKGDIPEGYSVSREKKERFSLILESASTNQTSMYLCASSRRTSGAQETQYFGPGTRLLVL.